The 21 T cell receptor beta chains given below trace back to one sample, sequenced in a study of cytomegalovirus exposure and HLA in healthy donors. Primers: 60 Vbeta forward and 13 Jbeta reverse. This table comes from immunoSEQ multiplex PCR, and its TCRdb copy is limited to in-frame clones, with some not included. The sample includes under 300,000 clones, under 80% of them seen just once. Sequences were obtained from PBMCs. Source of these receptors: a female donor in good health and CMV-seronegative.

V gene TRBV6-1 combines with J gene TRBJ1-2; 7 bases match TRBD1. With 6 bases clipped from V and 2 bases from J, the junction kept 3 bases outside the gene matches. In germline, CDR1 is MNHNS, CDR2 SASEGT. This CDR3 contains 13 residues. The CDR3 region has the DNA TGTGCCAGCAGCTGGGACAGAAACTATGGCTACACCTTC. Protein sequence: CASSWDRNYGYTF.

The CDR3 reads CAWSNSVAEQFF. As DNA, the CDR3 is TGTGCCTGGAGTAATTCGGTAGCGGAGCAGTTCTTC. This chain connects TRBV30 to TRBJ2-1; maybe TRBD2 (5 bases). Trimming took off 2 bases at V and 10 bases at J, with 12 bases between the two ends. CDR1 is GTSNPN and CDR2 is SVGIG in the germline V gene (reference sequence). This CDR3 has 12 amino acids.

This clone has just one count. V and J are TRBV7-9 and TRBJ2-1, with a weak D call TRBD2 (6 bases). Germline V gene sequence: CDR1 SEHNR, CDR2 FQNEAQ (reference sequence). This CDR3 comprises 16 residues. With 6 bases removed from V and 1 base from J, the gap between germline ends came to 16 bases. CDR3 DNA: TGTGCCAGCAGGCTCGATAGCGGAAGATCCTACAATGAGCAGTTCTTC. This translates into CASRLDSGRSYNEQFF.

The chain recombines TRBV28 with TRBJ2-2, with D possibly being TRBD2 (6 bases). Germline CDR1 reads MDHEN; CDR2 reads SYDVKM. The CDR3 covers 16 residues. Trimming took 1 base from V and 5 from J, leaving 14 bases between them. The CDR3 DNA is TGTGCCAGCAGTTTATTGCGGGGTAGAGGGACCGGGGAGCTGTTTTTT. Amino acids: CASSLLRGRGTGELFF.

The chain joins TRBV6-1 to TRBJ1-5, with D perhaps TRBD1 (5 bases). V was trimmed by 1 base and J by 11 bases, leaving 18 bases between them. This CDR3 is 15 amino acids long. Germline CDR1 is MNHNS and CDR2 is SASEGT. The CDR3 DNA follows: TGTGCCAGCAGTGAAGGTCGCAGGGCTTCATCGGCCCAGCATTTT. This gives the protein CASSEGRRASSAQHF.

The gene calls are TRBV7-2 and TRBJ1-2; TRBD1 aligns across 9 bases. The length of the CDR3 is 14 residues. Trimming took 3 bases from V and 5 from J; bases not matched to a gene: 4. The germline gives CDR1 SGHTA, CDR2 FQGNSA. In nucleotides, the CDR3 is TGTGCCAGCAGCTTTTATGGGACAGGGTATGGCTACACCTTC. Amino acid sequence: CASSFYGTGYGYTF.

The V and J genes are TRBV4-2 and TRBJ2-2; 8 positions agree with TRBD2. J was trimmed by 5 bases and V by 10 bases; bases with no gene match: 6. CDR1 is LGHNA, CDR2 YNFKEQ, per germline. The CDR3 is 13 residues long. As DNA, the CDR3 is TGTGCCACGGGGGGGAGATCTACCGGGGAGCTGTTTTTT. Encoded protein: CATGGRSTGELFF.

The J gene is TRBJ1-2, the V gene TRBV30; D is unresolved. Trimming shortened V by 4 bases and J by 4 bases, and 22 bases separated the two germline ends. Germline values: CDR1 GTSNPN, CDR2 SVGIG (reference sequence). CDR3 length: 16 residues. In DNA, the CDR3 is TGTGCCTGGAACGGCCCTTTAGCTGGAAACTTCTATGGCTACACCTTC. The encoded protein is CAWNGPLAGNFYGYTF. Filled out from reference TRBV30 and TRBJ1-2, the complete variable domain reads SQTIHQWPATLVQPVGSPLSLECTVEGTSNPNLYWYRQAAGRGLQLLFYSVGIGQISSEVPQNLSASRPQDRQFILSSKKLLLSDSGFYLCAWNGPLAGNFYGYTFGSGTRLTVV.

The rearrangement uses TRBV27 and TRBJ1-1; no reliable D call. The CDR3 extends over 14 amino acids. The V gene's germline CDR1 is MNHEY and CDR2 SMNVEV (reference sequence). V was cut by 2 bases and J by 1 base, with 8 bases left in between. CDR3 sequence: CASSLAGPNTEAFF. CDR3 DNA sequence: TGTGCCAGCAGTTTAGCAGGTCCGAACACTGAAGCTTTCTTT.

This chain links TRBV9 with TRBJ1-4; D not certain. Trimming removed 0 bases from V and 7 bases from J, with 4 bases in between. This CDR3 is built from 12 residues. CDR1 and CDR2 from the germline V gene are SGDLS and YYNGEE. CDR3 region: CASSVDSEKLFF. DNA for the CDR3: TGTGCCAGCAGCGTAGATAGTGAAAAACTGTTTTTT.

The gene calls are TRBV7-9 and TRBJ1-1; weak D call: TRBD1 (5 bases). V was clipped by 1 base and J by 7 bases, with 13 bases between them. The CDR3 covers 14 residues. The germline gives CDR1 SEHNR, CDR2 FQNEAQ (reference sequence). CDR3: CASSLGLGEGEAFF. CDR3 nucleotides: TGTGCCAGCAGCTTAGGGCTGGGGGAGGGTGAAGCTTTCTTT.

V usage is TRBV7-6 and J usage is TRBJ1-2, with D perhaps matching TRBD1 (5 bases). The V end was cut by 1 base, the J end by 4 bases, with 7 bases between. Germline V gene lookup returns CDR1 SGHVS and CDR2 FNYEAQ. The CDR3 spans 13 residues. The CDR3 region has the DNA TGTGCCAGCAGCTTAGGACAGTCCTATGGCTACACCTTC. It codes for CASSLGQSYGYTF.

The sample holds a few counts of this clone. V and J are TRBV5-4 and TRBJ2-1; D may be TRBD1 (5 bases). V was clipped by 2 bases and J by 4 bases, with 10 bases between them. The CDR3 totals 14 residues. CDR1 is SGHNT, CDR2 YYREEE, per germline (reference sequence). The CDR3 protein is CASSLQDLYNEQFF. The CDR3 region has the DNA TGTGCCAGCAGCTTACAGGACCTTTACAATGAGCAGTTCTTC.

The chain carries TRBV28 and TRBJ2-1, with 9 bases identical to TRBD2. Germline CDR1 and CDR2: MDHEN and SYDVKM. The CDR3 consists of 16 residues. J lost 3 bases, V lost 1 base, and 4 bases had no gene match. CDR3 nucleotide sequence: TGTGCCAGCAGTTTATTTAGCGGGAGTTACTACAATGAGCAGTTCTTC. This codes for CASSLFSGSYYNEQFF. Variable domain in full (rest from reference TRBV28 and TRBJ2-1): DVKVTQSSRYLVKRTGEKVFLECVQDMDHENMFWYRQDPGLGLRLIYFSYDVKMKEKGDIPEGYSVSREKKERFSLILESASTNQTSMYLCASSLFSGSYYNEQFFGPGTRLTVL.

The sample holds a few counts of this clone. The chain employs TRBV6-1 and TRBJ2-7; D possibly corresponds to TRBD2 (6 bases). Germline V gives CDR1 MNHNS, CDR2 SASEGT. V lost 7 bases and J lost 1, with 17 bases in between. The CDR3 runs 15 residues. The CDR3 nucleotides are TGTGCCAGCACTGGGAGGTTGGAGGGTTCCTACGAGCAGTACTTC. It is translated as CASTGRLEGSYEQYF.

This clone was seen once. The V gene is TRBV6-1, the J gene TRBJ2-7; D possibly corresponds to TRBD1 (6 bases). Germline V gives CDR1 MNHNS, CDR2 SASEGT. The CDR3 is made up of 12 amino acids. The V and J ends lost 10 bases and 0 bases respectively, with 10 bases between them. DNA for the CDR3: TGTGCCAATTCGGACAGCTCCTACGAGCAGTACTTC. Protein: CANSDSSYEQYF.

This rearrangement joins TRBV9 to TRBJ1-1; TRBD1 agrees at 7 bases. In germline, CDR1 is SGDLS, CDR2 YYNGEE. The CDR3 sequence is 14 residues long. The V gene end was trimmed by 3 bases and the J gene end by 6 bases; junction bases not matched to a gene: 8. Here the CDR3 reads CASSAQTGTAEAFF. CDR3 in DNA: TGTGCCAGCAGCGCCCAGACAGGGACCGCTGAAGCTTTCTTT.

The chain uses TRBV5-4 and TRBJ2-3; 7 bases align to TRBD2. The trim removed 2 bases at V and 3 bases at J, leaving 3 bases unmatched. The V gene's germline CDR1 is SGHNT and CDR2 YYREEE (reference sequence). The CDR3 consists of 14 residues. CDR3 sequence: CASSFGGSTDTQYF. The CDR3, as DNA: TGTGCCAGCAGCTTTGGCGGGAGTACAGATACGCAGTATTTT.

V usage is TRBV5-4 and J usage is TRBJ2-1; 11 nucleotides match TRBD2. The germline V gene encodes CDR1 SGHNT and CDR2 YYREEE (reference sequence). V trimming: 3 bases; J trimming: 0 bases; junction bases outside the gene matches: 14. The CDR3 is 20 amino acids. The CDR3 bases are TGTGCCAGCAGCTCCCCGACCGGGACTAGCGGACCGAGCTCCTACAATGAGCAGTTCTTC. The encoded protein is CASSSPTGTSGPSSYNEQFF. Using reference TRBV5-4 and TRBJ2-1 for the parts outside the CDR3, the full variable domain is ETGVTQSPTHLIKTRGQQVTLRCSSQSGHNTVSWYQQALGQGPQFIFQYYREEENGRGNFPPRFSGLQFPNYSSELNVNALELDDSALYLCASSSPTGTSGPSSYNEQFFGPGTRLTVL.

As concerns this clone: Other nucleotide sequences from this sample produce the same CDR3. The chain uses TRBV5-1 and TRBJ2-1; D possibly corresponds to TRBD1 (5 bases). Germline CDR1 SGHRS, CDR2 YFSETQ. The CDR3 is made up of 13 amino acids. Trimming cost V 4 bases and J 2 bases, with 7 bases left between them. CDR3 DNA sequence: TGCGCCAGCAGCCTGGACACCTACAATGAGCAGTTCTTC. Protein: CASSLDTYNEQFF.

The genes are TRBV28 and TRBJ2-7, with 9 bases lining up with TRBD1. In germline, CDR1 is MDHEN, CDR2 SYDVKM. The V gene end was trimmed by 5 bases and the J gene end by 5 bases; junction bases not matched to a gene: 7. CDR3 length equals 14 residues. CDR3 region: CASSPPGQGHEQYF. The CDR3 bases are TGTGCCAGCAGTCCTCCGGGACAGGGCCACGAGCAGTACTTC. The whole variable domain, filled in from reference TRBV28 and TRBJ2-7, reads DVKVTQSSRYLVKRTGEKVFLECVQDMDHENMFWYRQDPGLGLRLIYFSYDVKMKEKGDIPEGYSVSREKKERFSLILESASTNQTSMYLCASSPPGQGHEQYFGPGTRLTVT.